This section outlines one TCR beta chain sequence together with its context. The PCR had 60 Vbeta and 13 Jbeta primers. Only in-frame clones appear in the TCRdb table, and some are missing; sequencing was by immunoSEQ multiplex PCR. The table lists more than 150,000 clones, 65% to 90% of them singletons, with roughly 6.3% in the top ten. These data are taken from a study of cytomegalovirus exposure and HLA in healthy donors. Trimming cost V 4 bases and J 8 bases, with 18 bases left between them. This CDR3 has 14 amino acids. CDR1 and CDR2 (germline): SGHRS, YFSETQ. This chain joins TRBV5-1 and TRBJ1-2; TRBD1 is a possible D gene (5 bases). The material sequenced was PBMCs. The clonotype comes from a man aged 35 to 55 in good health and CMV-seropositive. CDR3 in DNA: TGCGCCAGCAGCCGACAGTCCGTAGCCGGCGGCTACACCTTC. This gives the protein CASSRQSVAGGYTF. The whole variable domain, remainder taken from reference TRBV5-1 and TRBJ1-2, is KAGVTQTPRYLIKTRGQQVTLSCSPISGHRSVSWYQQTPGQGLQFLFEYFSETQRNKGNFPGRFSGRQFSNSRSEMNVSTLELGDSALYLCASSRQSVAGGYTFGSGTRLTVV.